Listed below are T cell receptor beta chains from one sample, sequenced in a study of control samples from healthy donors and cancer patients. The repertoire was sequenced with immunoSEQ multiplex PCR; TCRdb's copy has only in-frame clones and lacks some. Of 50,000 to 55,000 clones detected, about nine tenths appear once; the ten largest clones hold over 13%. Sequenced material: PBMCs. The receptors were sampled from a man in his sixties with head and neck cancer. The CDR3 runs from the conserved cysteine through the conserved F or W. D genes are given only for firm matches. Some rows mark clone size as missing; the rest say once, few, many or name a class of expanded clone.

v_call,d_call,cdr3_length,clone_size,j_call,cdr3_aa,cdr3_nt
TRBV25-1,TRBD2,18,few,TRBJ2-2,CASQPGTSGGAGTGELFF,TGTGCCAGCCAACCCGGGACTAGCGGGGGGGCCGGCACCGGGGAGCTGTTTTTT
TRBV28,NA,14,NA,TRBJ2-7,CASSLLNIEYEQYF,TGTGCCAGCAGTTTACTCAACATAGAGTACGAGCAGTACTTC
TRBV9,NA,14,NA,TRBJ2-7,CASSVATGTYEQYF,TGTGCCAGCAGCGTAGCTACGGGGACCTACGAGCAGTACTTC
TRBV9,NA,15,NA,TRBJ1-2,CASSVEAGEDYGYTF,TGTGCCAGCAGCGTAGAGGCAGGGGAGGACTATGGCTACACCTTC
TRBV28,NA,14,NA,TRBJ2-7,CASSFIDSPYEQYF,TGTGCCAGCAGTTTTATTGACAGCCCCTACGAGCAGTACTTC
TRBV7-2,NA,16,NA,TRBJ1-3,CASSLGQANSGNTIYF,TGTGCCAGCAGCTTAGGACAGGCAAACTCTGGAAACACCATATATTTT
TRBV7-6,NA,14,once,TRBJ1-1,CASSYQGRGTEAFF,TGTGCCAGCAGCTACCAGGGGCGAGGGACTGAAGCTTTCTTT
TRBV19,NA,16,NA,TRBJ2-1,CASSMVEARNYNEQFF,TGTGCCAGTAGTATGGTAGAAGCCAGAAACTACAATGAGCAGTTCTTC
TRBV4-3,TRBD2,15,NA,TRBJ2-7,CASSHESGGSYEQYF,TGCGCCAGCAGCCACGAATCGGGAGGTTCCTACGAGCAGTACTTC
TRBV30,NA,15,NA,TRBJ1-5,CAWSIKAGSNQPQHF,TGTGCCTGGAGTATTAAAGCGGGTAGCAATCAGCCCCAGCATTTT
TRBV3-1/TRBV3-2,NA,14,once,TRBJ1-6,CASSDGGFKSPLHF,TGTGCCAGCAGCGACGGAGGCTTTAAGTCGCCCCTCCACTTT
TRBV9,TRBD1,17,NA,TRBJ1-2,CASSRPDRDRGNYGYTF,TGTGCCAGCAGCCGTCCGGACCGGGACAGGGGGAACTATGGCTACACCTTC
TRBV7-2,NA,15,NA,TRBJ1-2,CASSLAQGESYGYTF,TGTGCCAGCAGCTTAGCGCAAGGGGAAAGCTATGGCTACACCTTC
TRBV6-5,NA,15,NA,TRBJ1-4,CASSYSRSGYEKLFF,TGTGCCAGCAGTTACTCCCGCAGTGGATACGAAAAACTGTTTTTT
TRBV27,NA,19,NA,TRBJ1-2,CASSLSTQGTRLSTYGYTF,TGTGCCAGCAGTTTATCGACTCAGGGGACCAGGCTCAGTACCTATGGCTACACCTTC
TRBV14,NA,15,NA,TRBJ2-2,CASSQVGADTGELFF,TGTGCCAGCAGCCAAGTAGGGGCGGACACCGGGGAGCTGTTTTTT
TRBV30,NA,15,NA,TRBJ1-5,CAWSQGPFSNQPQHF,TGTGCCTGGAGCCAGGGGCCCTTTAGCAATCAGCCCCAGCATTTT
TRBV3-1/TRBV3-2,NA,14,NA,TRBJ1-1,CASSYRDGSLEAFF,TGTGCCAGCAGCTATAGGGACGGCTCCCTTGAAGCTTTCTTT
TRBV2,TRBD2,14,NA,TRBJ2-1,CAREGLAMGNEQFF,TGTGCCAGGGAAGGACTAGCGATGGGCAATGAGCAGTTCTTC
TRBV7-6,TRBD2,16,NA,TRBJ2-1,CASSLNGGKVYNEQFF,TGTGCCAGCAGCCTAAACGGGGGGAAGGTTTACAATGAGCAGTTCTTC
TRBV7-2,NA,12,NA,TRBJ1-1,CASSQQGTEAFF,TGTGCCAGCAGCCAACAGGGAACTGAAGCTTTCTTT
TRBV6-5,NA,15,NA,TRBJ1-4,CASRPGDATNEKLFF,TGTGCCAGCAGGCCGGGAGATGCAACTAATGAAAAACTGTTTTTT
TRBV19,NA,13,NA,TRBJ1-5,CASTRETNQPQHF,TGTGCCAGTACTAGGGAGACGAATCAGCCCCAGCATTTT
TRBV5-1,NA,15,few,TRBJ2-1,CASSLESGGYNEQFF,TGCGCCAGCAGCTTGGAGAGCGGAGGTTACAATGAGCAGTTCTTC
TRBV27,NA,16,NA,TRBJ2-5,CASSLSVGGLRETQYF,TGTGCCAGCAGTTTATCCGTCGGGGGGCTACGGGAGACCCAGTACTTC
TRBV2,NA,12,few,TRBJ2-7,CASSVFPYEQYF,TGTGCCAGCAGTGTATTCCCCTACGAGCAGTACTTC
TRBV14,NA,16,NA,TRBJ2-7,CASSQELGSGLYEQYF,TGTGCCAGCAGCCAAGAGCTTGGATCCGGGTTGTACGAGCAGTACTTC
TRBV27,NA,14,NA,TRBJ1-1,CASSLKRLGTEAFF,TGTGCCAGCAGTTTAAAAAGGCTGGGCACTGAAGCTTTCTTT
TRBV7-2,NA,12,NA,TRBJ2-1,CASSFQLNEQFF,TGTGCCAGCAGCTTTCAACTTAATGAGCAGTTCTTC
TRBV11-2,NA,12,NA,TRBJ2-7,CASSFNFYEQYF,TGTGCCAGCAGCTTCAACTTCTACGAGCAGTACTTC
TRBV28,TRBD2,13,medium-sized,TRBJ2-7,CASRTSGRHEQYF,TGTGCCAGCAGGACTAGCGGGAGACACGAGCAGTACTTC
TRBV20-1,TRBD1,14,NA,TRBJ1-1,CSASIGTGVTEAFF,TGCAGTGCTAGTATCGGGACAGGGGTTACTGAAGCTTTCTTT
TRBV27,TRBD1,13,NA,TRBJ1-6,CASWGQGNSPLHF,TGTGCCAGCTGGGGACAGGGGAATTCACCCCTCCACTTT
TRBV2,TRBD1,14,NA,TRBJ2-7,CASSRDRGVDEQYF,TGTGCCAGCAGCCGGGACAGGGGAGTAGACGAGCAGTACTTC
TRBV2,NA,14,NA,TRBJ2-1,CASSESSSDNEQFF,TGTGCCAGCAGTGAATCTTCTAGTGACAATGAGCAGTTCTTC
TRBV28,NA,15,few,TRBJ1-6,CATLPSGRVNSPLHF,TGTGCCACCCTTCCATCGGGGAGGGTTAATTCACCCCTCCACTTT
TRBV6-2/TRBV6-3,TRBD1,18,NA,TRBJ1-2,CASSYSRTRTGTFYGYTF,TGTGCCAGCAGTTACTCGAGAACTCGGACAGGGACGTTCTATGGCTACACCTTC
TRBV4-3,TRBD1,16,NA,TRBJ2-3,CASSQEAGGSTDTQYF,TGCGCCAGCAGCCAAGAAGCAGGGGGCTCAACAGATACGCAGTATTTT
TRBV30,TRBD1,13,NA,TRBJ1-1,CAWSNGADPGGAF,TGTGCCTGGAGTAATGGGGCGGACCCAGGGGGTGCCTTT
TRBV10-3,TRBD1,15,NA,TRBJ2-7,CAISESGQRSYEQYF,TGTGCCATCAGTGAGTCGGGACAGCGCTCCTACGAGCAGTACTTC
TRBV6-5,TRBD1,14,NA,TRBJ1-2,CASRRRTGVYGYTF,TGTGCCAGCAGGAGGAGGACAGGAGTCTATGGCTACACCTTC
TRBV4-1,TRBD2,19,NA,TRBJ2-5,CASSQGRLAALFGRETQYF,TGCGCCAGCAGCCAAGGGAGACTAGCGGCCTTATTCGGTAGAGAGACCCAGTACTTC
TRBV2,NA,15,NA,TRBJ2-6,CASSAGSSGANVLTF,TGTGCCAGCAGTGCAGGCAGCTCTGGGGCCAACGTCCTGACTTTC
TRBV6-5,NA,12,NA,TRBJ1-5,CASQENNQPQHF,TGTGCCAGCCAGGAGAATAATCAGCCCCAGCATTTT
TRBV7-3,NA,14,NA,TRBJ1-1,CASSLQGYGTEAFF,TGTGCCAGCAGCCTACAGGGTTATGGAACTGAAGCTTTCTTT
TRBV4-2,TRBD2,17,NA,TRBJ2-3,CASSQDRTSDFTDTQYF,TGTGCCAGCAGCCAAGATAGAACTAGCGATTTCACAGATACGCAGTATTTT
TRBV5-6,TRBD2,15,NA,TRBJ2-7,CASSPLTRETGEQYF,TGTGCCAGCAGCCCCCTGACGCGGGAGACCGGCGAGCAGTACTTC
TRBV27,NA,15,NA,TRBJ2-6,CASSTDSSGANVLTF,TGTGCCAGCAGTACAGACAGCTCTGGGGCCAACGTCCTGACTTTC
TRBV9,NA,15,few,TRBJ1-2,CASSGTGQENYGYTF,TGTGCCAGCAGCGGTACAGGGCAAGAGAACTATGGCTACACCTTC
TRBV5-4,TRBD2,15,NA,TRBJ2-5,CASSFKSGSQETQYF,TGTGCCAGCAGCTTTAAGAGCGGGAGCCAAGAGACCCAGTACTTC
TRBV5-1,TRBD2,16,once,TRBJ2-7,CASSLRTGGPSYEQYF,TGCGCCAGCAGCTTGAGAACGGGAGGGCCCTCGTACGAGCAGTACTTC
TRBV4-1,TRBD1,17,once,TRBJ1-6,CASSQDETGQGRSPLHF,TGCGCCAGCAGCCAAGATGAAACCGGACAGGGGAGATCACCCCTCCACTTT
TRBV5-1,NA,16,NA,TRBJ2-2,CASSPGLDENTGELFF,TGCGCCAGCAGCCCTGGACTGGATGAAAACACCGGGGAGCTGTTTTTT
TRBV6-2/TRBV6-3,NA,15,NA,TRBJ1-2,CASSTWGSYFYGYTF,TGTGCCAGCAGCACTTGGGGGTCTTACTTCTATGGCTACACCTTC